The 30 T cell receptor beta chains below come from one sample, sequenced in a study of blood T cells in healthy people across ages. Sample-barcoded 5' priming and a J-beta primer mix drove a second PCR of roughly 7 to 11 cycles. TCRdb independently ran MiXCR on the 5' RACE reads; one entry per CDR3 protein. The sample comprises 1.5 million to 1.8 million distinct CDR3 sequences, approximately 42% of which are singletons, and approximately 4.1% rests with the top ten. The sequenced sample consisted of blood. These TCRs come from a young woman in good health.

The chain uses TRBV27 and TRBJ2-7; 7 bases are a match to TRBD2. The CDR3 is 13 amino acids. The trim removed 9 bases at V and 2 bases at J, leaving 7 bases unmatched. Looked up from germline, CDR1 is MNHEY and CDR2 is SMNVEV (reference sequence). The CDR3 DNA follows: TGTGCCAGTTCTAGCGGAGTCGCCTACGAGCAGTACTTC. Protein sequence: CASSSGVAYEQYF.

The chain couples TRBV2 to TRBJ1-6; 7 bases fit TRBD1. V lost 6 bases and J lost 7; bases outside the gene matches: 9. Germline V CDR1 and CDR2: SNHLY, FYNNEI. This CDR3 is built from 15 residues. The chain's CDR3 is CASRTGTALNSPLHF. In DNA form, the CDR3 reads TGTGCCAGCAGGACCGGGACAGCTTTGAATTCACCCCTCCACTTT.

This clonotype appeared many times. The gene calls are TRBV12-3 or TRBV12-4 and TRBJ2-3, with D maybe TRBD2 (6 bases). The V end lost 9 bases, the J end lost 3 bases, and 16 bases lay between the germline ends. The CDR3 sequence is 14 residues long. CDR3 DNA sequence: TGTGCCAGTTCGGGCGGGGCGTCTACAGATACGCAGTATTTT. Residues: CASSGGASTDTQYF.

This chain connects TRBV27 to TRBJ2-1; 10 bases fit TRBD2. The CDR3 is made up of 15 amino acids. Germline CDR1 MNHEY, CDR2 SMNVEV (reference sequence). V shed 4 bases, J shed 5 bases, and the junction held 5 bases outside the gene matches. In nucleotides, the CDR3 is TGTGCCAGCAGTTCCGGGACTAGCGTCCACAATGAGCAGTTCTTC. It encodes CASSSGTSVHNEQFF.

The V call is TRBV12-3 or TRBV12-4, the J call TRBJ2-7, with D hard to call. There are 14 residues in the CDR3. Deletions cut 3 bases from V and 5 bases from J, with 14 bases between. CDR3 sequence (DNA): TGTGCCAGCAGTTTTCGACAACGGGCCCACGAGCAGTACTTC. Its translation is CASSFRQRAHEQYF.

The CDR3 reads CSATPPVRGLYEQYF. The CDR3 region has the DNA TGCAGTGCTACCCCCCCGGTGAGGGGGCTCTACGAGCAGTACTTC. The chain joins TRBV20-1 to TRBJ2-7; 7 nucleotides align to TRBD1. This CDR3 is built from 15 residues. V shed 4 bases and J 3 bases; nucleotides not matched to a gene: 12. Germline V lookup: CDR1 DFQATT, CDR2 SNEGSKA (reference sequence).

The chain carries TRBV27 and TRBJ1-5; D might be TRBD1 (6 bases). Trimming left V 3 bases short and J 7 bases short, with 13 bases between. Per the germline V gene, CDR1 is MNHEY and CDR2 is SMNVEV (reference sequence). The CDR3 runs to 14 residues. DNA for the CDR3: TGTGCCAGCAGTTTTGGGGGGGCGCGACAGCCCCAGCATTTT. Encoded protein: CASSFGGARQPQHF.

This clonotype was recorded a few times. The chain combines TRBV7-2 with TRBJ2-3, with unresolved D. V was cut by 3 bases and J by 0 bases, with 7 bases left in between. This CDR3 has 14 residues. Germline V CDR1 and CDR2: SGHTA, FQGNSA. CDR3 nucleotides: TGTGCCAGCAGCTTTTACAAAAGCACAGATACGCAGTATTTT. Protein product: CASSFYKSTDTQYF.

This rearrangement joins TRBV7-2 to TRBJ2-1, with 7 bases that match TRBD2. V was pared by 1 base and J by 6 bases, with 18 bases of the junction left unmatched. In germline, CDR1 is SGHTA, CDR2 FQGNSA. This CDR3 comprises 19 residues. CDR3 sequence reads: CASSLEEREAHPIGNEQFF. The CDR3 DNA reads as TGTGCCAGCAGCTTAGAGGAGCGGGAAGCCCACCCCATAGGCAATGAGCAGTTCTTC.

V is TRBV13 and J is TRBJ1-1; TRBD1 agrees at 7 bases. CDR3 length: 16 amino acids. J lost 5 bases, V lost 3 bases, and 12 bases had no gene match. Germline CDR1 PRHDT, CDR2 FYEKMQ (reference sequence). CDR3 sequence reads: CASSFSMTGSETEAFF. The CDR3 DNA follows: TGTGCCAGCAGCTTCTCGATGACAGGGTCCGAGACTGAAGCTTTCTTT.

In its sample, this clonotype was seen a few times. The chain joins TRBV12-3 or TRBV12-4 to TRBJ1-5; D is uncertain. V was trimmed by 5 bases and J by 1 base, leaving 6 bases between them. CDR3 length: 13 amino acids. This chain's CDR3 is CASSIQSNQPQHF. The CDR3 nucleotides read TGTGCCAGCAGTATACAGAGCAATCAGCCCCAGCATTTT.

The chain uses TRBV29-1 and TRBJ1-2, with 7 bases fitting TRBD1. Germline V CDR1 and CDR2: SQVTM, ANQGSEA. The V gene end was trimmed by 7 bases and the J gene end by 7 bases; junction bases not matched to a gene: 15. The length of the CDR3 is 14 residues. CDR3 in amino acids: CSADAGGRYCGYTF. Written as DNA, the CDR3 is TGCAGCGCCGACGCAGGGGGTCGGTATTGTGGCTACACCTTC.

This clonotype was observed a handful of times. The chain is built from TRBV5-5 and TRBJ1-2; D is perhaps TRBD1 (6 bases). The CDR3 is 18 amino acids. V gave up 1 base and J gave up 0 bases, with 19 bases separating them. CDR1 SGHKS and CDR2 YYEKEE come from the germline V gene (reference sequence). CDR3 sequence reads: CASSLRSTGLGANYGYTF. The CDR3 DNA reads as TGTGCCAGCAGCTTGCGTTCTACAGGGCTTGGAGCTAACTATGGCTACACCTTC.

The V and J genes are TRBV27 and TRBJ2-7, with a possible D match to TRBD2 (7 bases). The V gene lost 3 bases and the J gene lost 3 bases, with 15 bases spanning the gap. CDR1 and CDR2 (germline): MNHEY, SMNVEV (reference sequence). This CDR3 spans 15 amino acids. As DNA, the CDR3 is TGTGCCAGCAGTTTGGTTTTAGGGGGGGACTACGAGCAGTACTTC. The encoded protein is CASSLVLGGDYEQYF.

The V and J genes are TRBV11-1 and TRBJ2-1; perhaps D is TRBD1 or TRBD2 (5 bases each). This CDR3 has 14 residues. V gave up 1 base and J gave up 8 bases, with 12 bases separating them. Germline assignment: CDR1 SGHAT and CDR2 FQDESV (reference sequence). The DNA for the CDR3 is TGTGCCAGCAGCTTAGAATACGGGGCCGATGAGCAGTTCTTC. Encoded protein: CASSLEYGADEQFF.

A few counts support this clonotype. This rearrangement joins TRBV21-1 to TRBJ2-7; TRBD2, the table's D call, lacks a check against the DNA. TRBV21-1 is a recognized pseudogene. This CDR3 contains 15 residues. DNA of the CDR3: TGTGCCAGCAGCAAAAAGGCGGGAGAAACCTACGAGCAGTACTTC. Its protein is CASSKKAGETYEQYF.

This clonotype has only a few counts. The J gene is TRBJ2-1, the V gene TRBV7-2; D might be TRBD1 (6 bases). This CDR3 comprises 15 residues. Between the trimmed V and J ends, which lost 2 bases and 6 bases, there was a span of 14 bases. The germline V gene has CDR1 SGHTA and CDR2 FQGNSA. The CDR3 protein is CASSLLGARGNEQFF. CDR3 in DNA: TGTGCCAGCAGCTTATTGGGGGCACGGGGCAATGAGCAGTTCTTC.

A few counts support this clonotype. The J gene is TRBJ2-3, the V gene TRBV20-1; 12 nucleotides agree with TRBD2. The CDR3 has 16 amino acids. Germline CDR1 and CDR2: DFQATT and SNEGSKA (reference sequence). V was pared by 0 bases and J by 5 bases, with 6 bases of the junction left unmatched. CDR3 DNA sequence: TGCAGTGCTAGAGATCCTAGCGGGAGGGAAAAAGATACGCAGTATTTT. Its translation: CSARDPSGREKDTQYF.

The CDR3 spells CSANDRVGGYTF. The CDR3 region has the DNA TGCAGTGCTAACGACAGGGTGGGGGGCTACACCTTC. The rearrangement links TRBV20-1 to TRBJ1-2, with 7 positions matching TRBD1. CDR1 is DFQATT and CDR2 is SNEGSKA in the germline V gene (reference sequence). Trimming took 4 bases from V and 8 from J; bases not matched to a gene: 7. This CDR3 has 12 amino acids.

This clonotype was seen a few times. The rearrangement uses TRBV24-1 and TRBJ2-5; 11 bases map to TRBD1. This CDR3 has 15 amino acids. The V and J ends lost 3 bases and 5 bases, in that order; junction bases with no gene match: 4. Germline CDR1 is KGHDR and CDR2 is SFDVKD. CDR3 protein: CATSDGQGAKETQYF. The CDR3 region has the DNA TGTGCCACCAGTGATGGACAGGGGGCAAAGGAGACCCAGTACTTC.

This chain links TRBV6-1 with TRBJ2-1, with a tentative D call TRBD1 (6 bases). Trimming shortened V by 4 bases and J by 3 bases, and 16 bases separated the two germline ends. This CDR3 is 16 amino acids long. Germline lookup yields CDR1 MNHNS and CDR2 SASEGT. CDR3 nucleotide sequence: TGTGCCAGCAGTGCATTCCGGGACACAATCTACAATGAGCAGTTCTTC. It translates to CASSAFRDTIYNEQFF.

V gene TRBV24-1 combines with J gene TRBJ2-5; D gene uncertain. This CDR3 is 13 amino acids long. Germline CDR1 is KGHDR and CDR2 is SFDVKD. The V gene lost 7 bases and the J gene lost 4 bases, with 12 bases spanning the gap. In DNA form, the CDR3 reads TGTGCCACCAGCGGTACGACTGGAGAGACCCAGTACTTC. Amino acids: CATSGTTGETQYF.

This clonotype was seen repeatedly, ten times or more. This chain joins TRBV2 and TRBJ2-3, with 7 bases matching TRBD1. Losses at the gene ends were 6 bases for V and 5 bases for J; bases not matched to a gene: 8. The CDR3 has 14 residues. The germline gives CDR1 SNHLY, CDR2 FYNNEI. The DNA of the CDR3 is TGTGCCAGCAGACAGGACAGGAGATTAGATACGCAGTATTTT. It translates to CASRQDRRLDTQYF.

This clonotype has only a few counts. The rearrangement joins TRBV6-5 to TRBJ2-1; 13 bases agree with TRBD2. CDR1 is MNHEY and CDR2 is SVGAGI in the germline V gene. The V segment lost 2 bases and the J segment 3 bases; nucleotides outside the gene matches: 7. The CDR3 covers 18 residues. The CDR3 region is CASSYTPGLAGDYNEQFF. The CDR3 DNA sequence: TGTGCCAGCAGTTACACCCCCGGACTAGCGGGAGACTACAATGAGCAGTTCTTC.

The gene calls are TRBV7-2 and TRBJ2-7, with D maybe TRBD1 (5 bases). The CDR3 spans 15 residues. V lost 1 base and J 5 bases, leaving 15 bases between the germline ends. The germline gives CDR1 SGHTA, CDR2 FQGNSA. In DNA form, the CDR3 reads TGTGCCAGCAGCTTAGTGCTGGGATCCAGGGACGAGCAGTACTTC. As protein: CASSLVLGSRDEQYF.

Only a few counts were recorded for this clonotype. The chain carries TRBV3-1 and TRBJ2-7, with D hard to call. Per the germline V gene, CDR1 is LGHDT and CDR2 is YNNKEL (reference sequence). V lost 0 bases and J 2 bases, leaving 5 bases between the germline ends. CDR3 length: 13 amino acids. In DNA form, the CDR3 reads TGTGCCAGCAGCCAAGAGAATACCTACGAGCAGTACTTC. This sequence encodes CASSQENTYEQYF.

A few counts support this clonotype. The rearrangement links TRBV6-5 to TRBJ2-3, with a possible D match to TRBD2 (5 bases). In germline, CDR1 is MNHEY, CDR2 SVGAGI. This CDR3 has 20 residues. V was pared by 2 bases and J by 3 bases, with 27 bases between. The CDR3, as DNA: TGTGCCAGCAGTTACCCTAGGACTCGGCAAACCTTGGCTGGGACAGATACGCAGTATTTT. Amino acid sequence: CASSYPRTRQTLAGTDTQYF.

The V and J genes are TRBV10-1 and TRBJ2-5, with D maybe TRBD2 (6 bases). Germline loops: CDR1 WNHNN, CDR2 SYGVQD (reference sequence). CDR3 length: 16 amino acids. V was clipped by 4 bases and J by 11 bases, with 26 bases between them. The CDR3 loop is CASSGGGADGALGQYF. The CDR3 coding sequence is TGCGCCAGCAGTGGCGGAGGGGCTGACGGAGCCCTCGGGCAGTACTTC.

The rearrangement joins TRBV12-3 or TRBV12-4 to TRBJ2-1; D remains ambiguous. There are 13 residues in the CDR3. Between the trimmed V and J ends, which lost 7 bases and 3 bases, there was a span of 10 bases. The CDR3 sequence: CASNPAGYNEQFF. In DNA form, the CDR3 reads TGTGCCAGCAACCCGGCCGGCTACAATGAGCAGTTCTTC.

The genes are TRBV20-1 and TRBJ1-2; possible D gene TRBD1, 5 bases. CDR1 is DFQATT, CDR2 SNEGSKA, per germline (reference sequence). This CDR3 has 14 amino acids. Trimming pared 3 bases from V and 8 bases from J, leaving 19 bases between. The CDR3 is CSARFSGDGGGYTF. The CDR3 DNA follows: TGCAGTGCTAGGTTTAGTGGGGACGGGGGAGGCTACACCTTC.